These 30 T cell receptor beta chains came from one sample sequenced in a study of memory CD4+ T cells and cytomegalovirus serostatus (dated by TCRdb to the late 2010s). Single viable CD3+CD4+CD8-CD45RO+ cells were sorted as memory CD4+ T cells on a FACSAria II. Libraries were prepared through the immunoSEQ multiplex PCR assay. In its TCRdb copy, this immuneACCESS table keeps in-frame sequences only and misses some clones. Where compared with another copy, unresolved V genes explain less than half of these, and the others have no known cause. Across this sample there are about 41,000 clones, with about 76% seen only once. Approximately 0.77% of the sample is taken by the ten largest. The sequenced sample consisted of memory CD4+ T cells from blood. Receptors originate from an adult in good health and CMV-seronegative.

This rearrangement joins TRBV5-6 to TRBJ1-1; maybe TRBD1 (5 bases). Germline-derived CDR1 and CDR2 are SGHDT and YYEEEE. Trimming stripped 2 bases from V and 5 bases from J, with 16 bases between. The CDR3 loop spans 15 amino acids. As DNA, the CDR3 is TGTGCCAGCAGCTTCTCGATCGGGGGGGGGACTGAAGCTTTCTTT. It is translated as CASSFSIGGGTEAFF. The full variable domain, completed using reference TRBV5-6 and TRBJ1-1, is DAGVTQSPTHLIKTRGQQVTLRCSPKSGHDTVSWYQQALGQGPQFIFQYYEEEERQRGNFPDRFSGHQFPNYSSELNVNALLLGDSALYLCASSFSIGGGTEAFFGQGTRLTVV.

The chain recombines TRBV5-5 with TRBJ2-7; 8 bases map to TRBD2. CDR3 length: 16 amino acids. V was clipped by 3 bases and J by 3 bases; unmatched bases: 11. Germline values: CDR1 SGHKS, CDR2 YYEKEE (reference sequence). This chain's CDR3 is CASSWSSRRGVYEQYF. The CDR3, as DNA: TGTGCCAGCAGCTGGTCGTCTAGGCGGGGGGTCTACGAGCAGTACTTC.

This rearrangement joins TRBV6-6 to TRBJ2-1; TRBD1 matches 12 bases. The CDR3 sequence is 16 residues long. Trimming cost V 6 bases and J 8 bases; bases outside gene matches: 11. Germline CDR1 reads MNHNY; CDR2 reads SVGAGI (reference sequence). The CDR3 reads CASSRLAGQGADEQFF. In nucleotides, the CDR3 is TGTGCCAGCAGCCGTCTAGCGGGACAGGGGGCTGATGAGCAGTTCTTC.

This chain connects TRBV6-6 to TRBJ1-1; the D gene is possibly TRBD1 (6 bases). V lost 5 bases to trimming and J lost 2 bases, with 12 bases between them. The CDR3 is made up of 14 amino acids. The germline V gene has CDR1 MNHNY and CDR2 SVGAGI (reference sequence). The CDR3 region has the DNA TGTGCCAGCAGTAAGGACAGAAGAAACACTGAAGCTTTCTTT. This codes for CASSKDRRNTEAFF.

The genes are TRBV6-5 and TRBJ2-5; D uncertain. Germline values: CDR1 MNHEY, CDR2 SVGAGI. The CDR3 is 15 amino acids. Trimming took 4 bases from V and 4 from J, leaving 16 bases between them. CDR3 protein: CASSSGYRVGETQYF. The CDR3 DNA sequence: TGTGCCAGCAGTTCGGGCTATAGGGTGGGAGAGACCCAGTACTTC.

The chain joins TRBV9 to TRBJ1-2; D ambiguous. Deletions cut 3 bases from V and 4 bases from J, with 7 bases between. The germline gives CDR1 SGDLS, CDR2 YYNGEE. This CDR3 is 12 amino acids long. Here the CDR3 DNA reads TGTGCCAGCAGCGGAAACTCCTATGGCTACACCTTC. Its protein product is CASSGNSYGYTF.

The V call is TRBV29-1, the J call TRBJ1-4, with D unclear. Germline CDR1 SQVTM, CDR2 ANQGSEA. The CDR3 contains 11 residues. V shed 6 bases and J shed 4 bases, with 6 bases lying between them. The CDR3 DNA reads TGCAGCGTCCAGGATAATGAAAAACTGTTTTTT. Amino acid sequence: CSVQDNEKLFF.

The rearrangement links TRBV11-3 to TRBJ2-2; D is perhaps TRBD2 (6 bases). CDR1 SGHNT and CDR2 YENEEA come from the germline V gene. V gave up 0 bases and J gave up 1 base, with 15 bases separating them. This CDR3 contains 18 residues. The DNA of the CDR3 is TGTGCCAGCAGCTTAGATCACGGGGGTAGTGTGAACACCGGGGAGCTGTTTTTT. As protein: CASSLDHGGSVNTGELFF.

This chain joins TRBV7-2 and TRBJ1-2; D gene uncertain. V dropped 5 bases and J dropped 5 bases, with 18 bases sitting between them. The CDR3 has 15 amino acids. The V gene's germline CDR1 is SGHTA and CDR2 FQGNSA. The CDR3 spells CASSARTGVGYGYTF. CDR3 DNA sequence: TGTGCCAGCAGCGCCAGAACTGGTGTGGGTTATGGCTACACCTTC.

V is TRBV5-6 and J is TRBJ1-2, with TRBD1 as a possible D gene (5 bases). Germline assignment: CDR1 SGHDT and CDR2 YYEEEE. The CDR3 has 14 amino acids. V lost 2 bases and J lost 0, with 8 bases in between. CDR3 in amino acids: CASSFQGTNYGYTF. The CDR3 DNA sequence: TGTGCCAGCAGCTTTCAGGGTACTAACTATGGCTACACCTTC.

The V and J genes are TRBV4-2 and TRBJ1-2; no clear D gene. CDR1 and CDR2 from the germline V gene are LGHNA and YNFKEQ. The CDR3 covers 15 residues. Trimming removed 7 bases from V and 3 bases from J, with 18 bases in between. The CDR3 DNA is TGTGCCAGCACCCGAAGTTCCGAGCGGGACTATGGCTACACCTTC. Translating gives CASTRSSERDYGYTF.

CDR3 sequence (DNA): TGTGCCAGCAGAGGGATGACCCCCCTCCACTTT. This codes for CASRGMTPLHF. The rearrangement links TRBV6-5 to TRBJ1-6; D gene uncertain. Germline lookup yields CDR1 MNHEY and CDR2 SVGAGI. This CDR3 has 11 amino acids. Trimming left V 6 bases short and J 13 bases short, with 10 bases between.

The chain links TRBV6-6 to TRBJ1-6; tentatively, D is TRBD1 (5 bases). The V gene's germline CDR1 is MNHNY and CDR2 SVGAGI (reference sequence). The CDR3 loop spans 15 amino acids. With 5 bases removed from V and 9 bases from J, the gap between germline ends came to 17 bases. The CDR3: CASSDPGGGSSPLHF. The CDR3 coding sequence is TGTGCCAGCAGTGACCCCGGGGGAGGTAGTTCACCCCTCCACTTT.

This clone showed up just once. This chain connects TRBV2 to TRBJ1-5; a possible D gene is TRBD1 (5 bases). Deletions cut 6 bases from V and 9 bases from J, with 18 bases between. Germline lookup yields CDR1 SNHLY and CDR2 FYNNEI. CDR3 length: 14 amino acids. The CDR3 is CASRGTATQWPQHF. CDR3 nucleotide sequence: TGTGCCAGCAGGGGGACTGCTACTCAATGGCCCCAGCATTTT.

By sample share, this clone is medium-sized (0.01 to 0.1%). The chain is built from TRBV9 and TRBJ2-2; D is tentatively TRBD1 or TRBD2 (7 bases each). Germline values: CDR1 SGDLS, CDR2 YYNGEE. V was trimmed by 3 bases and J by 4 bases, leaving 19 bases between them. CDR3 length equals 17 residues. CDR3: CASSDWGGQTFTGELFF. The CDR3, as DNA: TGTGCCAGCAGCGACTGGGGGGGACAGACTTTCACCGGGGAGCTGTTTTTT.

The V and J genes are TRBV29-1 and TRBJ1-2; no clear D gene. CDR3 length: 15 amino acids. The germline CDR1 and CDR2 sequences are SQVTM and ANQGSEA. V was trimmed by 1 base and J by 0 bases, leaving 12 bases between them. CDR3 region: CSVEGTLKANYGYTF. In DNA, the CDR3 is TGCAGCGTTGAAGGGACCCTTAAAGCTAACTATGGCTACACCTTC.

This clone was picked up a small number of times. CDR3: CASSEYLSGEAFF. CDR3 DNA sequence: TGTGCCAGCAGTGAATATCTATCAGGGGAAGCTTTCTTT. The V gene is TRBV6-1, the J gene TRBJ1-1; possible D gene TRBD1, 5 bases. Trimming cost V 2 bases and J 8 bases, with 12 bases left between them. This CDR3 comprises 13 residues. Germline values: CDR1 MNHNS, CDR2 SASEGT.

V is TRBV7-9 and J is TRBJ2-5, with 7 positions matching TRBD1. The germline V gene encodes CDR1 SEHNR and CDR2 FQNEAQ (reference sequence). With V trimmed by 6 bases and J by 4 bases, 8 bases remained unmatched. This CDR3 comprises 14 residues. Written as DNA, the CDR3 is TGTGCCAGCAGTAGTAGAGGGGGCACAGAGACCCAGTACTTC. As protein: CASSSRGGTETQYF.

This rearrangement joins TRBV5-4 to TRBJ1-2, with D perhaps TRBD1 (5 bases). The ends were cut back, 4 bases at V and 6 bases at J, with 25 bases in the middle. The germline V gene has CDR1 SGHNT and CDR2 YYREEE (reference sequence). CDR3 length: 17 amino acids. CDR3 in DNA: TGTGCCAGCAGCAGGGAGGGGACGGAGAGACGGGGGGATGGCTACACCTTC. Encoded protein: CASSREGTERRGDGYTF.

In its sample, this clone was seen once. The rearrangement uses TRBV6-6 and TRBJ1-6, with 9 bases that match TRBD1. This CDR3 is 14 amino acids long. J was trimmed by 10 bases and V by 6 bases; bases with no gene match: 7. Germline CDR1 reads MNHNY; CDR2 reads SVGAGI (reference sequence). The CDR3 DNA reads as TGTGCCAGCAGCCCACAGGGGGCCGGCTCACCCCTCCACTTT. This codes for CASSPQGAGSPLHF.

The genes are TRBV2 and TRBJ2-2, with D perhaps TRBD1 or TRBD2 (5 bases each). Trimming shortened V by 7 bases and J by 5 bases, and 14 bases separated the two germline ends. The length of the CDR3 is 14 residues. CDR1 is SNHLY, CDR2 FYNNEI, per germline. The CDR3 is CASTQSGGTGELFF. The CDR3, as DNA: TGTGCCAGCACCCAGAGTGGGGGAACCGGGGAGCTGTTTTTT.

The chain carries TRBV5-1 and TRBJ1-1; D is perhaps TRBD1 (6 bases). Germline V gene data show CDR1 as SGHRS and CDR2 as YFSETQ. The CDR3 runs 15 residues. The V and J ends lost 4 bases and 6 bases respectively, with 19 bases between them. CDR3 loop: CASSPRTAGKAEAFF. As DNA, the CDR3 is TGCGCCAGCAGCCCTAGGACAGCAGGGAAGGCTGAAGCTTTCTTT.

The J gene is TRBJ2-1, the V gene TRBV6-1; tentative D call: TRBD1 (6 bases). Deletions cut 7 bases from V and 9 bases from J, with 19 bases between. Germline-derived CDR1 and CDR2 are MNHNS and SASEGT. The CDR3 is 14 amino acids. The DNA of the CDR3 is TGTGCCAGCACCCCCGGGACAAAAAGCAGTGAGCAGTTCTTC. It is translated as CASTPGTKSSEQFF.

The CDR3: CASSHRRLGARDTQYF. The CDR3 DNA follows: TGTGCCAGCAGCCATCGCCGACTAGGGGCCCGAGATACGCAGTATTTT. This chain connects TRBV14 to TRBJ2-3; weak D call: TRBD2 (6 bases). Germline CDR1 SGHDN, CDR2 FVKESK. V was cut by 3 bases and J by 5 bases, with 18 bases left in between. The CDR3 has 16 residues.

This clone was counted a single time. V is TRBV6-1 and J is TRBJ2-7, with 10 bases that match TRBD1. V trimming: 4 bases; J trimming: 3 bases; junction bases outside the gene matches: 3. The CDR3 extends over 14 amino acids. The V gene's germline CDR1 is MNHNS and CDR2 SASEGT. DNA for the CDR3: TGTGCCAGCAGTGGGGGACAGGGGATCTACGAGCAGTACTTC. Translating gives CASSGGQGIYEQYF.

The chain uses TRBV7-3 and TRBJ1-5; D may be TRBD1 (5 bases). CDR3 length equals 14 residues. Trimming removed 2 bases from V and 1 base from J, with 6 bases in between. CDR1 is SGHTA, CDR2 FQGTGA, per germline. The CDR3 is CASSLPGSNQPQHF. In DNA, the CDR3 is TGTGCCAGCAGCTTACCAGGGAGCAATCAGCCCCAGCATTTT. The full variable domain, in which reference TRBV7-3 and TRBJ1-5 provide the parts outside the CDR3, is GAGVSQTPSNKVTEKGKYVELRCDPISGHTALYWYRQSLGQGPEFLIYFQGTGAADDSGLPNDRFFAVRPEGSVSTLKIQRTERGDSAVYLCASSLPGSNQPQHFGDGTRLSIL.

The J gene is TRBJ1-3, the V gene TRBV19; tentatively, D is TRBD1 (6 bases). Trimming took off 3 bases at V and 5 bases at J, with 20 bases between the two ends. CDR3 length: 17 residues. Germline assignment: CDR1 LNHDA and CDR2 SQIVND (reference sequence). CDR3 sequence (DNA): TGTGCCAGTAGTATCCCCTACAGGGCTGCACGAAGAAACACCATATATTTT. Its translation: CASSIPYRAARRNTIYF.

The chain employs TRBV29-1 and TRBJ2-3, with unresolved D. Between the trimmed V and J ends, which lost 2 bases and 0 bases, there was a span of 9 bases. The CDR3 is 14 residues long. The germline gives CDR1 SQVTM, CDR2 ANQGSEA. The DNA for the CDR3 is TGCAGCGTTGAAAGGACCAGGAGCACAGATACGCAGTATTTT. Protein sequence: CSVERTRSTDTQYF.

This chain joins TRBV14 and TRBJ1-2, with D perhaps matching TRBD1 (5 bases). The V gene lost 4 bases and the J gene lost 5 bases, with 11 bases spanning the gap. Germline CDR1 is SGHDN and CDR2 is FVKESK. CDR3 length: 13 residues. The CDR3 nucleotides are TGTGCCAGCAGCCCTCTCGACAGTTATGGCTACACCTTC. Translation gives CASSPLDSYGYTF.

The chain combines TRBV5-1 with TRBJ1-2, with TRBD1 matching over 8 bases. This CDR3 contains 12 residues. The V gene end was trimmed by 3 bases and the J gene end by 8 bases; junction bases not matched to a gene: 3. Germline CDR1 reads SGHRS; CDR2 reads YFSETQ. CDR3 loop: CASSSDRGGYTF. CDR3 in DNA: TGCGCCAGCAGCTCCGACAGGGGCGGCTACACCTTC. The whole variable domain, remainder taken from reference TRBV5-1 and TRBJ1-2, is KAGVTQTPRYLIKTRGQQVTLSCSPISGHRSVSWYQQTPGQGLQFLFEYFSETQRNKGNFPGRFSGRQFSNSRSEMNVSTLELGDSALYLCASSSDRGGYTFGSGTRLTVV.